This TCR beta chain was identified during a study of cytomegalovirus exposure and HLA in healthy donors. Study as a whole: Membership in the Caucasian-associated ancestry cluster was found for 81% of roughly 360 genotyped donors.

Notes on this clone: Its antigen is still unknown.

Study-level findings and limits: Segments of the TCR beta V type were, in most cases, productive about 90% or about 30% of the time in an earlier analysis.

With 60 Vbeta and 13 Jbeta primers, the PCR was carried out. Assay: immunoSEQ multiplex PCR; the TCRdb copy retains only in-frame clones and omits some. Counted here are 150,000 to 200,000 clones, roughly 74% occurring once; the ten biggest clones make up about 6%. Sequencing input: PBMCs. The clonotype originates from a woman younger than 45 in good health and CMV-seropositive.

This CDR3 reads CAIRAGISTDTQYF. CDR3 coding DNA: TGTGCCATCAGAGCGGGGATTAGCACAGATACGCAGTATTTT. The chain has TRBV10-3 and TRBJ2-3; 7 bases map to TRBD2. Per the germline V gene, CDR1 is ENHRY and CDR2 is SYGVKD. CDR3 length: 14 amino acids. J gave up 0 bases and V 6 bases, and 3 bases lay outside the gene matches.